One TCR beta chain is described in this entry. The antigen is not known. The data derive from a study of T cell responses to AZD1222 COVID-19 vaccine. Notes on the study in general: Mapped onto spike, vaccine-associated CD4 TCRs spanned it and were dominant at 160-218 and 743-854. The donor group comprised mostly white British people and more females; the analysis possibly underestimated clonal diversity. The breadth and depth of Spike-specific TCRs increased once two AZD1222 doses had been given. At baseline, just five to seven AZD1222 recipients tested seropositive.

Libraries were prepared by immunoSEQ multiplex PCR; TCRdb keeps only in-frame clonotypes and omits some of them. The data contain about 130,000 clones, about 94% of them singletons. The sample consisted of peripheral blood, taken on day 0 of AZD1222 vaccination. The receptor's source is an adult in good health.

The CDR3 region has the DNA TGTGCCAGCTCACACTCGACAGCGTCGAACTACAATGAGCAGTTCTTC. It translates to CASSHSTASNYNEQFF. This rearrangement joins TRBV18 to TRBJ2-1; a weak D match, TRBD1 (5 bases). The germline CDR1 and CDR2 sequences are KGHSH and LQKENI. With 4 bases removed from V and 3 bases from J, the gap between germline ends came to 16 bases. The CDR3 sequence is 16 residues long.